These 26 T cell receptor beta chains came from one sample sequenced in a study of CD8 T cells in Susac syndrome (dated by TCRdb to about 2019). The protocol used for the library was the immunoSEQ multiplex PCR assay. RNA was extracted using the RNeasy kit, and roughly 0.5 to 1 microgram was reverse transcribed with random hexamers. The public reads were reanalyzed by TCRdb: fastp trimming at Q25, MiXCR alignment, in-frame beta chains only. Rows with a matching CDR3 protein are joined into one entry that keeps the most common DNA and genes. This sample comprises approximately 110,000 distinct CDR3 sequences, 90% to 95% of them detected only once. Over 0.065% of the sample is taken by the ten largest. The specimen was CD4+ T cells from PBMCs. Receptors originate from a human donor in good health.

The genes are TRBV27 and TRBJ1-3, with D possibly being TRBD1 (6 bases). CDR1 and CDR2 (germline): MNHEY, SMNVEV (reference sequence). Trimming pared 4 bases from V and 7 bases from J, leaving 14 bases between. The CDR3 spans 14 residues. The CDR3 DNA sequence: TGTGCCAGCAGTTCCGGGGGCTCGGGCAACACCATATATTTT. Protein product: CASSSGGSGNTIYF.

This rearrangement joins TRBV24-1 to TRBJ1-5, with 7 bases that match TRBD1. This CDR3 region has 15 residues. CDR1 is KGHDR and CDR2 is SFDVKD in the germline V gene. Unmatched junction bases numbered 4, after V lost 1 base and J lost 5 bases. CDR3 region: CATSDLGDSYQPQHF. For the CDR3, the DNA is TGTGCCACCAGTGATTTAGGGGACAGTTATCAGCCCCAGCATTTT.

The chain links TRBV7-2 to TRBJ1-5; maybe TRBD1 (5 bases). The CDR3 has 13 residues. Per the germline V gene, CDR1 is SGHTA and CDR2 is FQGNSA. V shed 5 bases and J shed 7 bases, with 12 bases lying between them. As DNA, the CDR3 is TGTGCCAGCAGCCCTGGGGCGGAGCAGCCCCAGCATTTT. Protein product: CASSPGAEQPQHF.

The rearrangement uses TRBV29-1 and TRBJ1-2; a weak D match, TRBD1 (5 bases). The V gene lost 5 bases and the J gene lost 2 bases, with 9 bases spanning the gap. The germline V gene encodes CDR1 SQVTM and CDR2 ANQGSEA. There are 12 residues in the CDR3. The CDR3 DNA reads TGCAGCGTTATATCAGGGAACTATGGCTACACCTTC. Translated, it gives CSVISGNYGYTF.

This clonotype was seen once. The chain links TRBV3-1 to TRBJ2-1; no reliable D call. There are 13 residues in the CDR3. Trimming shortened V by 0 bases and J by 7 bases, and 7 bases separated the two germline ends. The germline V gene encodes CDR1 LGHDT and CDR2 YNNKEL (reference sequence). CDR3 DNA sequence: TGTGCCAGCAGCCAAGACCCCGGGAATGAGCAGTTCTTC. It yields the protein CASSQDPGNEQFF.

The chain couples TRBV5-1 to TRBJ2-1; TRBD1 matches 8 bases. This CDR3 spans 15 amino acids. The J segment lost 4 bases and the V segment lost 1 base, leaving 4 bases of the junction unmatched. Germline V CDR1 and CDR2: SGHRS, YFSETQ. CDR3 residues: CASSLWTGQYNEQFF. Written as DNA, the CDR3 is TGCGCCAGCAGCTTGTGGACAGGGCAGTACAATGAGCAGTTCTTC.

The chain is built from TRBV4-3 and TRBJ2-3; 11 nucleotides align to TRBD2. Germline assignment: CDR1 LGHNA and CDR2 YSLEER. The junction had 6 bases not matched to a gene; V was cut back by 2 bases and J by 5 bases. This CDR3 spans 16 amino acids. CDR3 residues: CASSQILAGALDTQYF. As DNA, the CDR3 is TGCGCCAGCAGCCAAATACTAGCGGGAGCACTAGATACGCAGTATTTT.

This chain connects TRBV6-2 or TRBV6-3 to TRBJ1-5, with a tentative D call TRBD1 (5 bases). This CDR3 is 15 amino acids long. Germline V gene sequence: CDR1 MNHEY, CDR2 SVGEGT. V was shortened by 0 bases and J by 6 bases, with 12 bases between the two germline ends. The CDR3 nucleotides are TGTGCCAGCAGTTACTCGAGACCAGGGCTTCAGCCCCAGCATTTT. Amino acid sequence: CASSYSRPGLQPQHF.

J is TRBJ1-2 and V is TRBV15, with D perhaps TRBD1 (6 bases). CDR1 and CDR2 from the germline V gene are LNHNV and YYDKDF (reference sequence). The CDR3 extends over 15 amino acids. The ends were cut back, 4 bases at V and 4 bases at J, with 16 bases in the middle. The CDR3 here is CATSTERGVLYGYTF. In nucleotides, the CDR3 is TGTGCCACCAGCACCGAAAGGGGGGTGCTCTATGGCTACACCTTC.

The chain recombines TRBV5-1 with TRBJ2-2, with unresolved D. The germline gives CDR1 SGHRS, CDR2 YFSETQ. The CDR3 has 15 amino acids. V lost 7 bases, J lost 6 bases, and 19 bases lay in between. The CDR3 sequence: CASGLSLADSGELFF. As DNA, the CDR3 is TGCGCCAGCGGGCTTTCCCTCGCGGATTCCGGGGAGCTGTTTTTT.

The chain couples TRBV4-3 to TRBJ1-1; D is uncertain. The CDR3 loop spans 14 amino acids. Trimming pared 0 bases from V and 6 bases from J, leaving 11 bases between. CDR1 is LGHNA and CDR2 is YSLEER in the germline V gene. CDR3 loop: CASSQESRAPEAFF. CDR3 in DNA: TGCGCCAGCAGCCAAGAATCCAGAGCCCCTGAAGCTTTCTTT.

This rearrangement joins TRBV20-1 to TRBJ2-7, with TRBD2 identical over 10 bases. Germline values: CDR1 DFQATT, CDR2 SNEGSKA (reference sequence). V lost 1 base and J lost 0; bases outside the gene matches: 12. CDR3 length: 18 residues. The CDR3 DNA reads TGCAGTGCTAGAGTCAGGGCTAGCGGGAGCCTCAGCTCCTACGAGCAGTACTTC. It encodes CSARVRASGSLSSYEQYF.

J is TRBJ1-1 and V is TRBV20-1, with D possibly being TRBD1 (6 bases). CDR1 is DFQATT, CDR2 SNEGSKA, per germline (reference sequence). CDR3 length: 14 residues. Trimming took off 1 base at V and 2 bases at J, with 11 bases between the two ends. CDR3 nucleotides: TGCAGTGCTAGAGGAGGAGGGGGAAACACTGAAGCTTTCTTT. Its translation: CSARGGGGNTEAFF.

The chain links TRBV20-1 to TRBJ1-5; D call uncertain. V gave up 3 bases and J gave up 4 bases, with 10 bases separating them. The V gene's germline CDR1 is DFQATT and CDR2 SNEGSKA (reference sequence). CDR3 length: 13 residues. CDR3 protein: CSASEQPNQPQHF. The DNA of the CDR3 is TGCAGTGCTAGTGAGCAGCCGAATCAGCCCCAGCATTTT.

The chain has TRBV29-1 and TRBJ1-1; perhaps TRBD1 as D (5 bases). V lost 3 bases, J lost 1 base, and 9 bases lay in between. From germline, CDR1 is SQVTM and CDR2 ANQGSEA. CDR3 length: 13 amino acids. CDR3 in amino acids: CSVETTGNTEAFF. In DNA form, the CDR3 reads TGCAGCGTTGAGACCACAGGGAACACTGAAGCTTTCTTT.

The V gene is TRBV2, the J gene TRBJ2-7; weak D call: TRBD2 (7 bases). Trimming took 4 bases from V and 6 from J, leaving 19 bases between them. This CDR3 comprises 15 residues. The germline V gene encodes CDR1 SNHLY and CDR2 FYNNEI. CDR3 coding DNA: TGTGCCAGCAGTGCAGAGGGGGGGGGAGGTGTCGAGCAGTACTTC. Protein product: CASSAEGGGGVEQYF.

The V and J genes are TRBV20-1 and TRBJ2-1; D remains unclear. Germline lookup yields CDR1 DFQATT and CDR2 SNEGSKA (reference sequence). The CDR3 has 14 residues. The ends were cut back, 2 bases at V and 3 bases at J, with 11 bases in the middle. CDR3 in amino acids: CSARSGPGYNEQFF. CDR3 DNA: TGCAGTGCTAGATCCGGTCCCGGCTACAATGAGCAGTTCTTC.

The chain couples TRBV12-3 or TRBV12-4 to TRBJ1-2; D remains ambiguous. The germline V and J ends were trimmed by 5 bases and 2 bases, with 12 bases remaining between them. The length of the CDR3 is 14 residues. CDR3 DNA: TGTGCCAGCAGTGCCGGACGGGCCAACTATGGCTACACCTTC. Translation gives CASSAGRANYGYTF.

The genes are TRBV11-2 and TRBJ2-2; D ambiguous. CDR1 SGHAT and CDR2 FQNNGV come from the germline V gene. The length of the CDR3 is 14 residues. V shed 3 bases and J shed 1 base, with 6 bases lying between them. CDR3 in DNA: TGTGCCAGCAGCTTTTCAGGGAACACCGGGGAGCTGTTTTTT. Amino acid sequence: CASSFSGNTGELFF. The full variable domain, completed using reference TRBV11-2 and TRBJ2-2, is EAGVAQSPRYKIIEKRQSVAFWCNPISGHATLYWYQQILGQGPKLLIQFQNNGVVDDSQLPKDRFSAERLKGVDSTLKIQPAKLEDSAVYLCASSFSGNTGELFFGEGSRLTVL.

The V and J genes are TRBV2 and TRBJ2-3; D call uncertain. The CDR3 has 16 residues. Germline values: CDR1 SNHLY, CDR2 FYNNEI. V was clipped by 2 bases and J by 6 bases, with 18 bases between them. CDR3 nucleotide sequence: TGTGCCAGCAGTGAATTGGACCCCCAATACGACGATACGCAGTATTTT. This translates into CASSELDPQYDDTQYF.

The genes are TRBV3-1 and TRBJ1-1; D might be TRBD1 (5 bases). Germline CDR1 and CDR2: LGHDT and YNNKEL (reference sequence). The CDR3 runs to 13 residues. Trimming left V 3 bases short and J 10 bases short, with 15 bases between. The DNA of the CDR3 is TGTGCCAGCAGCCATCCAGTCACAGGCTCAGCTTTCTTT. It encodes CASSHPVTGSAFF.

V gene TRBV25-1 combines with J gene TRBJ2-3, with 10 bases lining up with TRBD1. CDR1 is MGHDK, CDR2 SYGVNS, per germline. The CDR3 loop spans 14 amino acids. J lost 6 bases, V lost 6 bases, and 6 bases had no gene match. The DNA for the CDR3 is TGTGCCAGCAGGACAGGGGGCTCTTTTGATACGCAGTATTTT. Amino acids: CASRTGGSFDTQYF.

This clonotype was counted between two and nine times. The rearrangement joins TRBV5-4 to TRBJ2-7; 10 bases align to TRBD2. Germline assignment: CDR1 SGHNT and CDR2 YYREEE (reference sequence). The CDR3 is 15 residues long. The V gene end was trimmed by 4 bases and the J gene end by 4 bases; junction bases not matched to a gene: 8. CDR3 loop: CASSTVAGGSYEQYF. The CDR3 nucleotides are TGTGCCAGCAGCACAGTAGCGGGAGGTTCGTACGAGCAGTACTTC. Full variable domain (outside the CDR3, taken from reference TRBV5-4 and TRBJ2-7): ETGVTQSPTHLIKTRGQQVTLRCSSQSGHNTVSWYQQALGQGPQFIFQYYREEENGRGNFPPRFSGLQFPNYSSELNVNALELDDSALYLCASSTVAGGSYEQYFGPGTRLTVT.

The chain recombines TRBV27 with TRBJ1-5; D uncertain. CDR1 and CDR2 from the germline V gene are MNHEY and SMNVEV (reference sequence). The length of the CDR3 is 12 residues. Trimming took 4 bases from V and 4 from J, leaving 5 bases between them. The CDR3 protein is CASSYGNQPQHF. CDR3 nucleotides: TGTGCCAGCAGTTATGGGAATCAGCCCCAGCATTTT.

CDR3 sequence: CASSEAGKEYF. CDR3 coding DNA: TGTGCCAGCAGTGAGGCAGGGAAGGAGTACTTC. The V and J genes are TRBV2 and TRBJ2-7; D is possibly TRBD1 (5 bases). This CDR3 has 11 amino acids. Germline assignment: CDR1 SNHLY and CDR2 FYNNEI. The V end lost 3 bases, the J end lost 11 bases, and 11 bases lay between the germline ends.

The CDR3 DNA follows: TGCGCCAGCAGCCAAGACCCCCTCGTAACAGGGGGAAACACCATATATTTT. It specifies CASSQDPLVTGGNTIYF. This rearrangement joins TRBV4-1 to TRBJ1-3, with D possibly TRBD1 on 6 matching bases. This CDR3 is 17 amino acids long. Germline CDR1 reads MGHRA; CDR2 reads YSYEKL. V was clipped by 0 bases and J by 4 bases, with 16 bases between them.